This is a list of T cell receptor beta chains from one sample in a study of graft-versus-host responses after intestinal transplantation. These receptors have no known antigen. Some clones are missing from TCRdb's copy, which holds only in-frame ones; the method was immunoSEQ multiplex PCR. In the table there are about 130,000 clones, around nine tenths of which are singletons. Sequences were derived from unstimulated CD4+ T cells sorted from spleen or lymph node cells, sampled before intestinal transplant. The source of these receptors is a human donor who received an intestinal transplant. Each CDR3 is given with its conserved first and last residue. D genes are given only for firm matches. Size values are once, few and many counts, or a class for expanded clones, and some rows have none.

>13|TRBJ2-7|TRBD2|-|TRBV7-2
TGTGCCAGCAGACCCGGGACTAGTAATGAGCAGTACTTC
CASRPGTSNEQYF
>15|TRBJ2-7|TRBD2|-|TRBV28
TGTGCCAGCAGTTCGGGGACTAGCGGAATCTACGAGCAGTACTTC
CASSSGTSGIYEQYF
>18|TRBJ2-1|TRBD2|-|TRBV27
TGTGCCAGCAGTCCACACCCCCTTGGAGCGGGAGAATACAATGAGCAGTTCTTC
CASSPHPLGAGEYNEQFF
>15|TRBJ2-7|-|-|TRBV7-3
TGTGCCAGCAGCTTAACCGGGACATCTACCTACGAGCAGTACTTC
CASSLTGTSTYEQYF
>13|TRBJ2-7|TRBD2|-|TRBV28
TGTGCCAGCCGCCAAGCGGGAAGCTACGAGCAGTACTTC
CASRQAGSYEQYF
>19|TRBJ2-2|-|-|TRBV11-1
TGTGCCAGCAGCTTAGCGCCGAGCTGGACAGTCACGAACACCGGGGAGCTGTTTTTT
CASSLAPSWTVTNTGELFF
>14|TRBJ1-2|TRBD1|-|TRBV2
TGTGCCAGCAGTGAATATAGGGACAGCTATGGCTACACCTTC
CASSEYRDSYGYTF
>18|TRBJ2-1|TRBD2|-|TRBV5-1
TGCGCCAGCAGCCCCACCCGGGCTAGCGGGAGAAGTGGCAATGAGCAGTTCTTC
CASSPTRASGRSGNEQFF
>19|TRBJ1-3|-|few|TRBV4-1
TGCGCCAGCAGCCAGCGCCTACTAACAGGGCTTCCCTCTGGAAACACCATATATTTT
CASSQRLLTGLPSGNTIYF
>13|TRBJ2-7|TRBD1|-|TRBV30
TGTGCCTTCTCCCCGGGACAGGACTACGAGCAGTACTTC
CAFSPGQDYEQYF
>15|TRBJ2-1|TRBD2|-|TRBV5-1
TGCGCCAGCAGCTCCCTACTAGCGGGGGGGAGTGAGCAGTTCTTC
CASSSLLAGGSEQFF
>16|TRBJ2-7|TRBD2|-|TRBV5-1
TGCGCCAGCAGCCTCAGTTTGGCGGGAGGTTTGGCCGAGCAGTACTTC
CASSLSLAGGLAEQYF
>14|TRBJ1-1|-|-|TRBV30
TGTGCCTGGACAGGAACAGGGTTGAACACTGAAGCTTTCTTT
CAWTGTGLNTEAFF
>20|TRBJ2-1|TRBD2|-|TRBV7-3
TGTGCCAGCAGCTTAAGGCCGGGGTTGGCGCGGGAGGGATTTTACAATGAGCAGTTCTTC
CASSLRPGLAREGFYNEQFF